The 14 T cell receptor beta chains presented below share a single source sample, sequenced in a study of blood T cell repertoires in COVID-19. Generated by immunoSEQ multiplex PCR, the TCRdb table keeps only in-frame clones and is missing some. The sample shows around 200,000 clones, approximately 85% of them seen only once. What was sequenced was peripheral blood. These receptors came from a woman of 80 years or more with acute or convalescent COVID-19.

This chain uses TRBV29-1 with TRBJ2-7, with TRBD2 as a possible D gene (6 bases). The V end lost 6 bases, the J end lost 3 bases, and 12 bases lay between the germline ends. This CDR3 has 12 amino acids. Germline values: CDR1 SQVTM, CDR2 ANQGSEA. Written as DNA, the CDR3 is TGCAGCGTCGGGGGACCGAGCTACGAGCAGTACTTC. Residues: CSVGGPSYEQYF.

The gene calls are TRBV7-6 and TRBJ2-1, with TRBD2 matching 8 bases. The germline gives CDR1 SGHVS, CDR2 FNYEAQ. The CDR3 is 13 residues long. The trim removed 5 bases at V and 7 bases at J, leaving 4 bases unmatched. CDR3 in amino acids: CASSAASGNEQFF. The DNA of the CDR3 is TGTGCCAGCAGCGCGGCTAGCGGGAATGAGCAGTTCTTC.

The V call is TRBV30, the J call TRBJ2-7; maybe TRBD2 (6 bases). Germline lookup yields CDR1 GTSNPN and CDR2 SVGIG (reference sequence). V dropped 3 bases and J dropped 6 bases, with 18 bases sitting between them. This CDR3 contains 14 residues. CDR3 in DNA: TGTGCCTGGAGGAACCGGGGGACTCACCGCGAGCAGTACTTC. It encodes CAWRNRGTHREQYF.

The chain links TRBV18 to TRBJ1-1; perhaps TRBD1 as D (6 bases). The CDR3 sequence is 14 residues long. V was trimmed by 3 bases and J by 0 bases, leaving 8 bases between them. CDR1 is KGHSH and CDR2 is LQKENI in the germline V gene. The CDR3 sequence is CASSPDSMNTEAFF. Written as DNA, the CDR3 is TGTGCCAGCTCACCGGACAGCATGAACACTGAAGCTTTCTTT.

The CDR3 DNA reads TGTGCCAGCAGCTTAGTCCAGGGGAGAGGCTACACCTTC. As protein: CASSLVQGRGYTF. J is TRBJ1-2 and V is TRBV7-2, with D maybe TRBD1 (6 bases). The CDR3 has 13 residues. CDR1 and CDR2 from the germline V gene are SGHTA and FQGNSA. V lost 1 base to trimming and J lost 8 bases, with 11 bases between them. The variable domain in full, with the rest retrieved from reference TRBV7-2 and TRBJ1-2, is GAGVSQSPSNKVTEKGKDVELRCDPISGHTALYWYRQSLGQGLEFLIYFQGNSAPDKSGLPSDRFSAERTGGSVSTLTIQRTQQEDSAVYLCASSLVQGRGYTFGSGTRLTVV.

The genes are TRBV7-2 and TRBJ1-1; no clear D gene. The V and J ends lost 4 bases and 3 bases respectively, with 15 bases between them. Germline V CDR1 and CDR2: SGHTA, FQGNSA. The length of the CDR3 is 15 residues. The CDR3 protein is CASSSLPGVYTEAFF. The CDR3, as DNA: TGTGCCAGCAGCTCCCTACCGGGAGTATACACTGAAGCTTTCTTT.

The chain has TRBV6-6 and TRBJ1-2; no firm D call. CDR1 and CDR2 from the germline V gene are MNHNY and SVGAGI (reference sequence). V lost 8 bases, J lost 0 bases, and 10 bases lay in between. The CDR3 extends over 13 amino acids. The CDR3 reads CASQVNTNYGYTF. The CDR3 coding sequence is TGTGCCAGCCAGGTGAACACTAACTATGGCTACACCTTC.

This chain joins TRBV25-1 and TRBJ1-2; D call uncertain. Trimming shortened V by 6 bases and J by 6 bases, and 14 bases separated the two germline ends. Germline lookup yields CDR1 MGHDK and CDR2 SYGVNS. The CDR3 totals 13 residues. The CDR3 loop is CASSQPNRDGYTF. The CDR3 DNA sequence: TGTGCCAGCAGCCAGCCCAACAGAGATGGCTACACCTTC.

This clone was counted only a few times. V gene TRBV18 combines with J gene TRBJ2-1; unclear D gene. Germline CDR1 and CDR2: KGHSH and LQKENI. The ends were cut back, 3 bases at V and 5 bases at J, with 11 bases in the middle. CDR3 length: 14 residues. CDR3 nucleotides: TGTGCCAGCTCACCGCGGCGGCTCGACAATGAGCAGTTCTTC. Translating gives CASSPRRLDNEQFF.

The chain combines TRBV18 with TRBJ2-3, with D perhaps TRBD2 (6 bases). The CDR3 has 15 residues. Germline-derived CDR1 and CDR2 are KGHSH and LQKENI. The V and J ends lost 3 bases and 6 bases respectively, with 16 bases between them. The CDR3 nucleotides are TGTGCCAGCTCACCCCCGGGGACTCCGGGGGATACGCAGTATTTT. Its protein product is CASSPPGTPGDTQYF.

The CDR3 nucleotides read TGTGCCAGCAGTTCGGGGGGGGACCGCCAGCAGTTCTTC. Its translation: CASSSGGDRQQFF. The chain carries TRBV12-3 or TRBV12-4 and TRBJ2-1, with 8 bases aligning to TRBD2. The CDR3 covers 13 residues. J gave up 11 bases and V 4 bases, and 7 bases lay outside the gene matches.

The V gene is TRBV3-1 (or the pseudogene TRBV3-2), the J gene TRBJ1-2, with 8 nucleotides matching TRBD1. CDR3 length: 14 amino acids. CDR1 and CDR2 (germline): LGHDT, YNNKEL (reference sequence). Unmatched junction bases numbered 3, after V lost 1 base and J lost 5 bases. The CDR3 bases are TGTGCCAGCAGCCAAGCAGGGGGCAGTTATGGCTACACCTTC. Amino acids: CASSQAGGSYGYTF.

The rearrangement links TRBV19 to TRBJ1-1; the match to TRBD1 covers 8 bases. The junction had 10 bases not matched to a gene; V was cut back by 5 bases and J by 2 bases. This CDR3 is built from 16 residues. CDR1 is LNHDA, CDR2 SQIVND, per germline (reference sequence). The CDR3 here is CASSPGQGRFNTEAFF. The CDR3 DNA follows: TGTGCCAGTAGTCCTGGACAGGGCCGGTTTAACACTGAAGCTTTCTTT.

The V and J genes are TRBV5-1 and TRBJ2-3; the D is unclear. The CDR3 runs to 14 residues. The V and J ends lost 4 bases and 4 bases respectively, with 13 bases between them. In germline, CDR1 is SGHRS, CDR2 YFSETQ. The CDR3 region is CASSETSVSDTQYF. In DNA, the CDR3 is TGCGCCAGCAGCGAGACTTCGGTCTCAGATACGCAGTATTTT.